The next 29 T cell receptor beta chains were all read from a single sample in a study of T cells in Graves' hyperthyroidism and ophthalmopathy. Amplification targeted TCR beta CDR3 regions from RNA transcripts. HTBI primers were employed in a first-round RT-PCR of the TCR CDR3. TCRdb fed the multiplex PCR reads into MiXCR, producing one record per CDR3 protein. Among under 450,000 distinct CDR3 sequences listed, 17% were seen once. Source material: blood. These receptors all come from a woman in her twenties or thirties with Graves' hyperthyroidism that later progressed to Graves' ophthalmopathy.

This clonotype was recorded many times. The CDR3 coding sequence is TGTGCCAGCAGCTTAGCCCTGTACGAGCAGTACTTC. Its translation is CASSLALYEQYF. The chain is built from TRBV11-2 and TRBJ2-7, with D hard to call. V lost 1 base, J lost 4 bases, and 5 bases lay in between. This CDR3 contains 12 residues. Germline V gives CDR1 SGHAT, CDR2 FQNNGV.

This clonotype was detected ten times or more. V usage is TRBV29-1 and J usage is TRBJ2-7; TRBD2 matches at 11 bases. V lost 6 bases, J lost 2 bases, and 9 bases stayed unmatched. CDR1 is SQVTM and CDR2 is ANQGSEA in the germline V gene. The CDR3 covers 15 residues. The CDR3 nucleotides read TGCAGCGTGGCCGAACTAGCGGGAGTTCCCTACGAGCAGTACTTC. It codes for CSVAELAGVPYEQYF.

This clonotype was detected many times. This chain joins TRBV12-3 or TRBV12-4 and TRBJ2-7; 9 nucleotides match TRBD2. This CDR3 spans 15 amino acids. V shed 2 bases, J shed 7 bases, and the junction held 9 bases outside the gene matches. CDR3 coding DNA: TGTGCCAGCAGTTTAATTCAGGGGCTAGCGGGAGAGCAGTACTTC. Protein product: CASSLIQGLAGEQYF.

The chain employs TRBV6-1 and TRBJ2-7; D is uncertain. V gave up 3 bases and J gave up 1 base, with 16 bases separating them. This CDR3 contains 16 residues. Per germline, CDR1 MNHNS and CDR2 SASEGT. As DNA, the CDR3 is TGTGCCAGCAGTGATTTAGGGAAGGGAAGGTCCTACGAGCAGTACTTC. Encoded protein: CASSDLGKGRSYEQYF.

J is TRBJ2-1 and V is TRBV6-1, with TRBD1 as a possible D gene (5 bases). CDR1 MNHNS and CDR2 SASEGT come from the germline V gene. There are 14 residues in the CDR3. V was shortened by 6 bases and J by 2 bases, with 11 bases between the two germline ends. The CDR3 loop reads CASREQVTYNEQFF. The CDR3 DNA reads TGTGCCAGCAGAGAACAGGTAACCTACAATGAGCAGTTCTTC.

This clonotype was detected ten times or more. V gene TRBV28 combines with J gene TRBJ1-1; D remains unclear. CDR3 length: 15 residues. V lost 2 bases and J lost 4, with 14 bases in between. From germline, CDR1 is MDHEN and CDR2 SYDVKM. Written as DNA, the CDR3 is TGTGCCAGCAGTTTAGGACCCCTTATGGGCACTGAAGCTTTCTTT. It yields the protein CASSLGPLMGTEAFF. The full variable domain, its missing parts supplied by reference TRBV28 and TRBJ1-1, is DVKVTQSSRYLVKRTGEKVFLECVQDMDHENMFWYRQDPGLGLRLIYFSYDVKMKEKGDIPEGYSVSREKKERFSLILESASTNQTSMYLCASSLGPLMGTEAFFGQGTRLTVV.

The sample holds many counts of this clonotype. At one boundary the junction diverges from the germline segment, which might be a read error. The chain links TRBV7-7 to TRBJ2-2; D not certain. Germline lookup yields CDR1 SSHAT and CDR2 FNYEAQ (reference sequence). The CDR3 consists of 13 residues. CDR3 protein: CASSAQATGELFF. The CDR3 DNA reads TGTGCTAGCAGCGCGCAGGCTACCGGGGAGCTGTTTTTT.

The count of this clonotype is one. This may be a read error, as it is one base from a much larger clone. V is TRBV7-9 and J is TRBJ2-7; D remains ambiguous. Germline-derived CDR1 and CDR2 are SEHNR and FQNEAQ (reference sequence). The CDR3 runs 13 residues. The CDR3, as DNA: TGTGCCCGCAGCTATCCGGACGGCTACGAGCAGTACTTC. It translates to CARSYPDGYEQYF.

The CDR3 spells CSASKDTTEAFF. In DNA, the CDR3 is TGCAGTGCTAGTAAGGACACCACTGAAGCTTTCTTT. V gene TRBV20-1 combines with J gene TRBJ1-1; D possibly corresponds to TRBD1 (5 bases). The ends were cut back, 3 bases at V and 4 bases at J, with 9 bases in the middle. The CDR3 loop spans 12 amino acids. CDR1 DFQATT and CDR2 SNEGSKA come from the germline V gene (reference sequence).

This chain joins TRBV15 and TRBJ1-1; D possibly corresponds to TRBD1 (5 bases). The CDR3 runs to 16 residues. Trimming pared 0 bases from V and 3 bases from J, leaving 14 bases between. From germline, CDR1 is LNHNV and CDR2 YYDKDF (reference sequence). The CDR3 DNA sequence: TGTGCCACCAGCAGAGATAAGGGGTTTGGGGACACTGAAGCTTTCTTT. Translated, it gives CATSRDKGFGDTEAFF.

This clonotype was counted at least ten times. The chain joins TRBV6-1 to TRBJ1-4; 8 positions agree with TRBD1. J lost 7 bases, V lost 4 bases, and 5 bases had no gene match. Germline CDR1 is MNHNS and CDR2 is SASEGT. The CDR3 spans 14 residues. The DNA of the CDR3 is TGTGCCAGCAGTGCCGGACAGGGCGGTGAAAAACTGTTTTTT. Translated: CASSAGQGGEKLFF.

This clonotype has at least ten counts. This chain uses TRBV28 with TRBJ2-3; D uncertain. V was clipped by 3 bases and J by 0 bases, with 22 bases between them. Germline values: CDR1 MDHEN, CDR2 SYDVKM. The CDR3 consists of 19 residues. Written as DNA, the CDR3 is TGTGCCAGCAGTTTTTCTCTTCGGAGCGCAATTAAGAGCACAGATACGCAGTATTTT. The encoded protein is CASSFSLRSAIKSTDTQYF.

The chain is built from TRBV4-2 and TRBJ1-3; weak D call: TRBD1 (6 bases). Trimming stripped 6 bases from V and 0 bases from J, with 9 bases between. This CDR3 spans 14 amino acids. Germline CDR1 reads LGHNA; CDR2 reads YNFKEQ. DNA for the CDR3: TGTGCCAGCAGACGAGGGGGCTCTGGAAACACCATATATTTT. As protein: CASRRGGSGNTIYF.

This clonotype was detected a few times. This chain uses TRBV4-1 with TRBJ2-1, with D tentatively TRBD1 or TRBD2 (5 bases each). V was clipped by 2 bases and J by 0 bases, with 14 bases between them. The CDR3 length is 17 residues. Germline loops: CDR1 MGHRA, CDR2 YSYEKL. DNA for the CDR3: TGCGCCAGCAGCCAAACTCCGGGACCACCCTCCTACAATGAGCAGTTCTTC. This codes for CASSQTPGPPSYNEQFF.

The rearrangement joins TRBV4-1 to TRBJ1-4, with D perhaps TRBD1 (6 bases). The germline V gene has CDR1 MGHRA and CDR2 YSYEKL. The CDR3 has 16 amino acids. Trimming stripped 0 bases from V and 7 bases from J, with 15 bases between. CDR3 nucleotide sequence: TGCGCCAGCAGCCAAGATACCAGGGGCATGTCTGAAAAACTGTTTTTT. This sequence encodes CASSQDTRGMSEKLFF.

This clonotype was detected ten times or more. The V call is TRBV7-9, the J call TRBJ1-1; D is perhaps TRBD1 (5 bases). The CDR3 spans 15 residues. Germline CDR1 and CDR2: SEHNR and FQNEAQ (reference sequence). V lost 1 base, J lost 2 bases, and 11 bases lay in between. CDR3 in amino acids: CASSLGGGPNTEAFF. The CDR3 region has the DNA TGTGCCAGCAGCTTAGGGGGCGGACCAAACACTGAAGCTTTCTTT.

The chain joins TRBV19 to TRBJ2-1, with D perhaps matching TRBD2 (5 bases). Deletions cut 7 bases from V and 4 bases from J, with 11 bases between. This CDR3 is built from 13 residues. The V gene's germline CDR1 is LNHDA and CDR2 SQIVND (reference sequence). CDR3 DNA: TGTGCCAGTACCGGGATTCGGTACAATGAGCAGTTCTTC. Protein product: CASTGIRYNEQFF.

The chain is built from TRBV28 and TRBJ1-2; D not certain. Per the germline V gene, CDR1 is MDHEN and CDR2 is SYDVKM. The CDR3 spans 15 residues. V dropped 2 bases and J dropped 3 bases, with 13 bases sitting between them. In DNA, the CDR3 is TGTGCCAGCAGTTTAAGTGTGTGGATCCACTATGGCTACACCTTC. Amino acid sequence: CASSLSVWIHYGYTF.

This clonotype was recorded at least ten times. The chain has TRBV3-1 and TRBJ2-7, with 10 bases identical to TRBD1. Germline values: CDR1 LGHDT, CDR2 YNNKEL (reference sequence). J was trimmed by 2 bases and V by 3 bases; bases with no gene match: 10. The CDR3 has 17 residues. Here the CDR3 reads CASSHENRDRGTYEQYF. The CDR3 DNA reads TGTGCCAGCAGCCACGAGAACCGGGACAGGGGAACCTACGAGCAGTACTTC.

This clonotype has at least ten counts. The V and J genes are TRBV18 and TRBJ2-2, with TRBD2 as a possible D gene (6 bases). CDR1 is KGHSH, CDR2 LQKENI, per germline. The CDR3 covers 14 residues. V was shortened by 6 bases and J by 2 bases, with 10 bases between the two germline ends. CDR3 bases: TGTGCCAGCTCCGCCGGGACTAACACCGGGGAGCTGTTTTTT. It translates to CASSAGTNTGELFF.

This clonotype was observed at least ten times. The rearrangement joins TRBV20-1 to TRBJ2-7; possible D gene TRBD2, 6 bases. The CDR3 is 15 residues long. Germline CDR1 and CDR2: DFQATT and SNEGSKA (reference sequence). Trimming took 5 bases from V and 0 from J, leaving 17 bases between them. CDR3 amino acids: CSALNLAQNSYEQYF. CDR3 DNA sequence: TGCAGTGCTTTGAACCTAGCGCAGAACTCCTACGAGCAGTACTTC.

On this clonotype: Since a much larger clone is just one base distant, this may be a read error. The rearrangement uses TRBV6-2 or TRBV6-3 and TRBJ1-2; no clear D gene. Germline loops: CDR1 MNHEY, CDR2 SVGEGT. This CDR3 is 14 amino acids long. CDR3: CACSYSAANYGYTF. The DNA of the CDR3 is TGTGCCTGCAGTTACTCTGCCGCTAACTATGGCTACACCTTC.

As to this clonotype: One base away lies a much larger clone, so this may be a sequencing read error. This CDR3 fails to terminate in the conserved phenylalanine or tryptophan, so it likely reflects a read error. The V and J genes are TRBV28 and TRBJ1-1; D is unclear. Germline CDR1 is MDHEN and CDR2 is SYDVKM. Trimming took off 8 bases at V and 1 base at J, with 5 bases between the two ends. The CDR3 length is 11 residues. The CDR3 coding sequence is TGTGCCAGCCCAGCGAACACTGAAGCTTTCCTT. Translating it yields CASPANTEAFL.

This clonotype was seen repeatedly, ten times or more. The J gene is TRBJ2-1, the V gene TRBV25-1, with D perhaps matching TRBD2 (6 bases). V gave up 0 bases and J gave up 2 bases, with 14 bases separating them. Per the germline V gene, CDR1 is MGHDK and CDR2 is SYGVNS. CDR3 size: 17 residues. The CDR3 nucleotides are TGTGCCAGCAGTGAATATTTCAGGAGGGGCGCCTACAATGAGCAGTTCTTC. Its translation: CASSEYFRRGAYNEQFF.

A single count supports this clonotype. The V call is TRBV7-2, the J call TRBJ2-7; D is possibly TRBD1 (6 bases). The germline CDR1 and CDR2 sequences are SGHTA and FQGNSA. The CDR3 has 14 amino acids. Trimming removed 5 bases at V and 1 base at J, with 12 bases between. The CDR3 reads CASSPNTGSYEQYF. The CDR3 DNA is TGTGCCAGCAGCCCGAACACAGGGTCCTACGAGCAGTACTTC.

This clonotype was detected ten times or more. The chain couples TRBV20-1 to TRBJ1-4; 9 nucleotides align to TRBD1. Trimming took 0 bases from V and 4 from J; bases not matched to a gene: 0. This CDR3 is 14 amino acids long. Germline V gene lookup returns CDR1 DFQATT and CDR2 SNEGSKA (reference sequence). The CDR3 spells CSARETGGNEKLFF. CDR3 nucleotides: TGCAGTGCTAGAGAGACAGGGGGTAATGAAAAACTGTTTTTT.

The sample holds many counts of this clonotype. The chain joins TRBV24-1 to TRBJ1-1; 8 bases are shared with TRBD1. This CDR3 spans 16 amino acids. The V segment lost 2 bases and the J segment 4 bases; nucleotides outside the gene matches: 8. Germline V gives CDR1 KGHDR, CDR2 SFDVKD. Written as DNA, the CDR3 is TGTGCCACCAGTGATTCCCCGACAGGGGTGGCCACTGAAGCTTTCTTT. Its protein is CATSDSPTGVATEAFF.

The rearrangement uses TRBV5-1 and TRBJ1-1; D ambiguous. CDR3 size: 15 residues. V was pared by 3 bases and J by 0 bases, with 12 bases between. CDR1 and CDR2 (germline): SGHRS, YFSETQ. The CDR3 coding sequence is TGCGCCAGCAGCTGGCGGACGGAGGTGAACACTGAAGCTTTCTTT. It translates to CASSWRTEVNTEAFF.

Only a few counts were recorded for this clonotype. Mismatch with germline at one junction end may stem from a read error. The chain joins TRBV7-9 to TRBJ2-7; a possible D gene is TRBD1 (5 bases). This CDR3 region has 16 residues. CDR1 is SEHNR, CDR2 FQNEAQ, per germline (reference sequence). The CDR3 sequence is CASGLSWAGIFYEQYF. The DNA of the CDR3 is TGTGCCAGCGGCTTAAGTTGGGCAGGGATTTTTTACGAGCAGTACTTC.